The 31 T cell receptor beta chains below all came from one sample that was sequenced in a study of cytomegalovirus exposure and HLA in healthy donors. Use of 60 Vbeta and 13 Jbeta primers characterized the PCR. Method: immunoSEQ multiplex PCR; TCRdb's copy keeps in-frame clones and lacks some. The sample includes tens of thousands of clones, just under 80% seen only once; the top ten take less than 9.5%. The sequencing sample was made of PBMCs. These TCRs come from a man under 40 in good health and CMV-seronegative.

The CDR3 protein is CASSQAGEKLFF. The CDR3 bases are TGTGCCAGCAGCCAAGCGGGGGAAAAACTGTTTTTT. This chain links TRBV4-2 with TRBJ1-4, with no clear D. Trimming shortened V by 1 base and J by 8 bases, and 5 bases separated the two germline ends. This CDR3 spans 12 amino acids. Germline V gene lookup returns CDR1 LGHNA and CDR2 YNFKEQ.

The J gene is TRBJ1-2, the V gene TRBV4-3; TRBD1 is a possible D gene (6 bases). The CDR3 length is 15 residues. The germline V and J ends were trimmed by 1 base and 0 bases, with 9 bases remaining between them. Germline assignment: CDR1 LGHNA and CDR2 YSLEER. In DNA, the CDR3 is TGCGCCAGCAGCCAAGCGACAGGAGCTAACTATGGCTACACCTTC. This translates into CASSQATGANYGYTF.

This clone has only a few counts. The V gene is TRBV19, the J gene TRBJ2-7, with D possibly matching TRBD1 (5 bases). This CDR3 comprises 9 residues. V lost 10 bases and J 5 bases, leaving 6 bases between the germline ends. Germline values: CDR1 LNHDA, CDR2 SQIVND (reference sequence). This CDR3 is CAIGDEQYF. The CDR3, as DNA: TGTGCCATAGGGGACGAGCAGTACTTC.

In this sample, this clone turned up a few times. This rearrangement joins TRBV27 to TRBJ1-4; 8 bases fit TRBD1. Looked up from germline, CDR1 is MNHEY and CDR2 is SMNVEV (reference sequence). With 2 bases clipped from V and 10 bases from J, the junction kept 3 bases outside the gene matches. The CDR3 has 13 residues. CDR3 in DNA: TGTGCCAGCAGTTTAACTGGACAGGGAAAACTGTTTTTT. Translation: CASSLTGQGKLFF.

The chain joins TRBV25-1 to TRBJ2-5; D is perhaps TRBD2 (6 bases). The CDR3 length is 12 residues. Germline V gene sequence: CDR1 MGHDK, CDR2 SYGVNS. Between the trimmed V and J ends, which lost 4 bases and 4 bases, there was a span of 7 bases. CDR3 nucleotide sequence: TGTGCCAGCAGTGGGGGAGGAGAGACCCAGTACTTC. It translates to CASSGGGETQYF.

This rearrangement joins TRBV10-1 to TRBJ1-1; D not resolved. Trimming shortened V by 6 bases and J by 0 bases, and 8 bases separated the two germline ends. This CDR3 spans 13 amino acids. Germline V gene sequence: CDR1 WNHNN, CDR2 SYGVQD (reference sequence). The CDR3 sequence is CASRETVNTEAFF. The CDR3 coding sequence is TGCGCCAGCAGAGAGACGGTGAACACTGAAGCTTTCTTT.

DNA for the CDR3: TGTGCCAGCAGCTTAGACCCGCTGCGGGGGGGCACCGGGGAGCTGTTTTTT. Protein: CASSLDPLRGGTGELFF. The chain links TRBV7-6 to TRBJ2-2; TRBD2 agrees at 9 bases. This CDR3 has 17 amino acids. V lost 1 base and J lost 4; bases outside the gene matches: 7. CDR1 and CDR2 (germline): SGHVS, FNYEAQ. Full variable domain (rest looked up from reference TRBV7-6 and TRBJ2-2): GAGVSQSPRYKVTKRGQDVALRCDPISGHVSLYWYRQALGQGPEFLTYFNYEAQQDKSGLPNDRFSAERPEGSISTLTIQRTEQRDSAMYRCASSLDPLRGGTGELFFGEGSRLTVL.

V and J are TRBV5-4 and TRBJ1-2; D is ambiguous. This CDR3 is 15 amino acids long. Germline values: CDR1 SGHNT, CDR2 YYREEE (reference sequence). V lost 4 bases to trimming and J lost 2 bases, with 15 bases between them. The CDR3 sequence: CASSNSPTDNYGYTF. CDR3 bases: TGTGCCAGCAGCAATTCTCCCACAGACAACTATGGCTACACCTTC.

The chain combines TRBV2 with TRBJ1-6; D uncertain. Trimming took 3 bases from V and 7 from J, leaving 13 bases between them. Per the germline V gene, CDR1 is SNHLY and CDR2 is FYNNEI. There are 15 residues in the CDR3. CDR3 DNA sequence: TGTGCCAGCAGTGAGTTGCGACCGGAGAATTCACCCCTCCACTTT. The encoded protein is CASSELRPENSPLHF.

V and J are TRBV6-4 and TRBJ2-3; tentatively, D is TRBD1 (6 bases). Germline values: CDR1 MRHNA, CDR2 SNTAGT. V lost 0 bases, J lost 2 bases, and 12 bases lay in between. This CDR3 region has 16 residues. CDR3: CASSDSMTGDTDTQYF. CDR3 nucleotide sequence: TGTGCCAGCAGTGACTCAATGACAGGAGACACAGATACGCAGTATTTT.

V gene TRBV5-1 combines with J gene TRBJ1-1; no definite D call. The germline CDR1 and CDR2 sequences are SGHRS and YFSETQ. The CDR3 is 13 amino acids. Trimming removed 5 bases at V and 1 base at J, with 9 bases between. CDR3 region: CASSFQSNTEAFF. CDR3 coding DNA: TGCGCCAGCAGTTTTCAGTCGAACACTGAAGCTTTCTTT. Drawing the rest from reference TRBV5-1 and TRBJ1-1, the complete variable domain is KAGVTQTPRYLIKTRGQQVTLSCSPISGHRSVSWYQQTPGQGLQFLFEYFSETQRNKGNFPGRFSGRQFSNSRSEMNVSTLELGDSALYLCASSFQSNTEAFFGQGTRLTVV.

This clone was counted a few times. The chain combines TRBV13 with TRBJ2-1; D may be TRBD1 (5 bases). CDR3 length: 15 amino acids. Trimming cost V 4 bases and J 9 bases, with 19 bases left between them. From germline, CDR1 is PRHDT and CDR2 FYEKMQ (reference sequence). CDR3 sequence: CASSSRATPQGEQFF. The CDR3 DNA sequence: TGTGCCAGCAGCTCCCGGGCTACGCCCCAGGGTGAGCAGTTCTTC.

This clone showed up just a few times. Other DNA sequences in the sample encode the same CDR3. V gene TRBV5-1 combines with J gene TRBJ2-3; tentative D call: TRBD1 (6 bases). Germline-derived CDR1 and CDR2 are SGHRS and YFSETQ. The V end was cut by 1 base, the J end by 0 bases, with 6 bases between. The CDR3 has 14 residues. The CDR3 reads CASSLRGSTDTQYF. The CDR3 region has the DNA TGCGCCAGCAGCTTGAGGGGGAGCACAGATACGCAGTATTTT. Together with reference TRBV5-1 and TRBJ2-3, the CDR3 gives the full variable domain: KAGVTQTPRYLIKTRGQQVTLSCSPISGHRSVSWYQQTPGQGLQFLFEYFSETQRNKGNFPGRFSGRQFSNSRSEMNVSTLELGDSALYLCASSLRGSTDTQYFGPGTRLTVL.

The genes are TRBV4-1 and TRBJ2-2; D not resolved. The CDR3 has 14 amino acids. In germline, CDR1 is MGHRA, CDR2 YSYEKL. V was clipped by 0 bases and J by 6 bases, with 8 bases between them. The CDR3 DNA is TGCGCCAGCAGCCAAGAGGGTGCGGCCGGGGAGCTGTTTTTT. This gives the protein CASSQEGAAGELFF.

The chain recombines TRBV4-1 with TRBJ2-3; possibly TRBD1 for D (6 bases). Germline V gene lookup returns CDR1 MGHRA and CDR2 YSYEKL. Trimming took off 4 bases at V and 0 bases at J, with 11 bases between the two ends. The CDR3 has 15 residues. The CDR3 sequence is CASSRTVTSTDTQYF. The CDR3 DNA reads TGCGCCAGCAGCCGGACAGTTACTAGCACAGATACGCAGTATTTT.

CDR3: CASSRTGTNYEQYF. DNA of the CDR3: TGTGCCAGTAGTCGAACCGGGACTAATTACGAGCAGTACTTC. This rearrangement joins TRBV19 to TRBJ2-7; 7 positions agree with TRBD2. The J segment lost 4 bases and the V segment lost 5 bases, leaving 8 bases of the junction unmatched. Germline-derived CDR1 and CDR2 are LNHDA and SQIVND (reference sequence). The CDR3 is 14 amino acids.

In its sample, this clone was seen a few times. V and J are TRBV7-8 and TRBJ2-7; 7 positions match TRBD2. CDR1 and CDR2 (germline): SGHVS, FQNEAQ. V trimming: 4 bases; J trimming: 5 bases; junction bases outside the gene matches: 8. This CDR3 comprises 14 residues. CDR3 nucleotide sequence: TGTGCCAGCAGCTCACTAGCGATCGGCAACGAGCAGTACTTC. It encodes CASSSLAIGNEQYF.

This rearrangement joins TRBV6-4 to TRBJ2-2; 7 nucleotides line up with TRBD2. This CDR3 contains 16 residues. Trimming removed 6 bases from V and 6 bases from J; junction bases left unmatched: 13. CDR1 is MRHNA and CDR2 is SNTAGT in the germline V gene. The CDR3 loop reads CASSPVAGVSAGELFF. CDR3 DNA sequence: TGTGCCAGCAGCCCCGTGGCGGGAGTTTCCGCCGGGGAGCTGTTTTTT.

This clone came up a few times. This chain connects TRBV19 to TRBJ2-3; 11 bases are a match to TRBD2. The CDR3 totals 15 residues. Germline CDR1 and CDR2: LNHDA and SQIVND (reference sequence). V shed 3 bases and J 4 bases; nucleotides not matched to a gene: 3. CDR3 sequence: CASSMSSGRSDTQYF. Here the CDR3 DNA reads TGTGCCAGTAGTATGTCTAGCGGGAGGTCAGATACGCAGTATTTT. The complete variable domain, with remaining parts taken from reference TRBV19 and TRBJ2-3, reads DGGITQSPKYLFRKEGQNVTLSCEQNLNHDAMYWYRQDPGQGLRLIYYSQIVNDFQKGDIAEGYSVSREKKESFPLTVTSAQKNPTAFYLCASSMSSGRSDTQYFGPGTRLTVL.

Here the CDR3 reads CASSSGQGLRGYGYTF. CDR3 DNA: TGTGCCAGCAGTTCGGGACAGGGATTGAGGGGCTATGGCTACACCTTC. The rearrangement links TRBV7-6 to TRBJ1-2; 9 bases are a match to TRBD1. V shed 6 bases, J shed 4 bases, and the junction held 12 bases outside the gene matches. Germline CDR1 is SGHVS and CDR2 is FNYEAQ. This CDR3 comprises 16 residues.

This sequence joins TRBV6-1 and TRBJ2-3; D might be TRBD2 (6 bases). Germline-derived CDR1 and CDR2 are MNHNS and SASEGT. There are 13 residues in the CDR3. CDR3 bases: TGTGTCCTCGGGCGGGGAAGCACAGATACGCAGTATTTT. Encoded protein: CVLGRGSTDTQYF.

The rearrangement joins TRBV5-6 to TRBJ2-3; 9 bases are shared with TRBD1. J gave up 4 bases and V 6 bases, and 18 bases lay outside the gene matches. The germline gives CDR1 SGHDT, CDR2 YYEEEE. This CDR3 spans 18 amino acids. For the CDR3, the DNA is TGTGCCAGCAACCAGGTTTGGCGCCGGGACAGGGACTCAGATACGCAGTATTTT. Translated: CASNQVWRRDRDSDTQYF.

This clone occurred a few times. The CDR3 reads CAISGVRGGGNSPLHF. CDR3 nucleotide sequence: TGTGCCATCAGCGGGGTACGAGGTGGGGGCAATTCACCCCTCCACTTT. The gene calls are TRBV10-3 and TRBJ1-6; D perhaps matches TRBD1 (6 bases). CDR3 length: 16 amino acids. V dropped 6 bases and J dropped 7 bases, with 19 bases sitting between them. CDR1 and CDR2 (germline): ENHRY, SYGVKD.

The V gene is TRBV11-2, the J gene TRBJ2-7; 7 bases align to TRBD2. Trimming removed 1 base from V and 1 base from J; junction bases left unmatched: 4. Germline assignment: CDR1 SGHAT and CDR2 FQNNGV. The CDR3 length is 15 residues. The CDR3 sequence: CASSLVQRDSYEQYF. The CDR3 region has the DNA TGTGCCAGCAGCTTAGTCCAGCGGGATTCCTACGAGCAGTACTTC.

This clone was recorded a few times. The chain couples TRBV6-5 to TRBJ1-1; D is ambiguous. V was pared by 7 bases and J by 5 bases, with 11 bases between. The CDR3 has 12 residues. Germline V CDR1 and CDR2: MNHEY, SVGAGI. In DNA, the CDR3 is TGTGCCAGCAATTCGGGATCTACTGAAGCTTTCTTT. Translating gives CASNSGSTEAFF.

The chain links TRBV19 to TRBJ2-1; TRBD2 agrees at 10 bases. Germline CDR1 reads LNHDA; CDR2 reads SQIVND (reference sequence). The CDR3 runs 14 residues. V lost 7 bases to trimming and J lost 4 bases; unmatched junction nucleotides: 4. CDR3 residues: CASNKREGYNEQFF. The CDR3 nucleotides are TGTGCCAGTAACAAGCGGGAGGGTTACAATGAGCAGTTCTTC.

Only a few counts were recorded for this clone. V usage is TRBV30 and J usage is TRBJ1-5; tentatively, D is TRBD1 (5 bases). The germline V gene has CDR1 GTSNPN and CDR2 SVGIG (reference sequence). Trimming cost V 5 bases and J 0 bases, with 11 bases left between them. CDR3 length: 14 amino acids. CDR3 amino acids: CAWSGGVSNQPQHF. In DNA, the CDR3 is TGTGCCTGGTCGGGGGGGGTTAGCAATCAGCCCCAGCATTTT.

The table lists this clone with a few counts. V usage is TRBV13 and J usage is TRBJ2-2, with unresolved D. V lost 8 bases and J 2 bases, leaving 21 bases between the germline ends. The CDR3 contains 17 residues. The V gene's germline CDR1 is PRHDT and CDR2 FYEKMQ (reference sequence). CDR3 bases: TGTGCCAGCGGTCAACGAGAGTTTACCATCAACACCGGGGAGCTGTTTTTT. Amino acids: CASGQREFTINTGELFF.

The rearrangement links TRBV2 to TRBJ2-1; a possible D gene is TRBD1 (6 bases). Germline values: CDR1 SNHLY, CDR2 FYNNEI. CDR3 size: 14 residues. V lost 9 bases, J lost 6 bases, and 18 bases lay in between. The CDR3 sequence is CASNRDTRLNEQFF. The CDR3 DNA is TGTGCCAGTAACCGGGACACCCGCCTCAATGAGCAGTTCTTC.

V usage is TRBV7-2 and J usage is TRBJ1-4; no clear D. The V end lost 5 bases, the J end lost 7 bases, and 14 bases lay between the germline ends. The germline V gene encodes CDR1 SGHTA and CDR2 FQGNSA. This CDR3 comprises 14 residues. Written as DNA, the CDR3 is TGTGCCAGCAGCCGCAGTAGCGAGGGTGAAAAACTGTTTTTT. Protein product: CASSRSSEGEKLFF.

The genes are TRBV5-6 and TRBJ2-3, with D possibly TRBD1 on 5 matching bases. Between the trimmed V and J ends, which lost 2 bases and 2 bases, there was a span of 12 bases. CDR3 length: 15 residues. Germline loops: CDR1 SGHDT, CDR2 YYEEEE. This CDR3 is CASSFDRISTDTQYF. Here the CDR3 DNA reads TGTGCCAGCAGCTTCGACAGAATTTCCACAGATACGCAGTATTTT.